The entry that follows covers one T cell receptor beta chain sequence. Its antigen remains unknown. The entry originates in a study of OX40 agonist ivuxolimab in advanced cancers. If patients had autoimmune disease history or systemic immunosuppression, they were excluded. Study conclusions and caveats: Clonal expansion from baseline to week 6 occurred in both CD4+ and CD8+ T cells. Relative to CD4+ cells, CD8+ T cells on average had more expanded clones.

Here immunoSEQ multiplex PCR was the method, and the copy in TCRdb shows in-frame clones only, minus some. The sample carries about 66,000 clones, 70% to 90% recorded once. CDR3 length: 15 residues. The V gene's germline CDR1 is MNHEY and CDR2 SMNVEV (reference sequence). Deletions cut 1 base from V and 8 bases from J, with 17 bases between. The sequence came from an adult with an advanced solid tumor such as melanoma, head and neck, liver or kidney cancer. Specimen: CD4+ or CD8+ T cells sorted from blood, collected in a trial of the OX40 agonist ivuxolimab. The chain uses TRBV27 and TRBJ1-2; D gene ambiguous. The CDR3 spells CASSLCGQAYGGYTF. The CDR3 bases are TGTGCCAGCAGTTTATGTGGGCAAGCATACGGGGGCTACACCTTC.